This T cell receptor beta chain was retrieved from a study of OX40 agonist ivuxolimab in advanced cancers. For the wider study: Ivuxolimab was a fully human IgG2 agonistic monoclonal antibody targeting the costimulatory receptor OX40 (CD134). The paper covers the monotherapy dose-escalation part of the phase I ivuxolimab trial, which included N of about 50 patients. Prior anti-PD-1, anti-PD-L1 or anti-CTLA-4 therapy was permitted, and 30% to 45% of dose-escalation patients had received checkpoint inhibitors. Three dose-escalation patients achieved partial responses, one with hepatocellular carcinoma and two with cutaneous melanoma. Of the approximately 50 patients in dose escalation, 19 had hepatocellular carcinoma, some 15 had melanoma, 9 had renal cell carcinoma and 9 had head and neck cancer. The dose-escalation cohort was almost 85% male with a mean age of 60 years, ranging from roughly 20 to 85. Peripheral TCRbeta sequencing was intended to test whether TCR sequence diversity was altered and clonal T-cell expansion was caused by ivuxolimab. Intravenous ivuxolimab was administered to patients every 2 weeks at six dose levels: 0.01, 0.1, 0.3, 1.5, 3 and 10 mg/kg.

Genomic DNA was isolated from the sorted cells so that the TCRbeta CDR3 region could be sequenced. The immunoSEQ Assay was used to sequence the TCRbeta CDR3 regions. TCRdb's version of the immuneACCESS table is confined to in-frame rearrangements and falls short of the full clone set. An unresolved V gene accounts for under half of the shortfall where checked; the remainder is of unknown origin. In this sample the table shows approximately 91,000 clones, roughly 91% of which occur a single time. 0.31% of the sample lies in the top ten. V is trimmed back by 5 bases and J by 1 base, and the junction contains 2 bases that no gene match accounts for. The CDR3, from cysteine to phenylalanine, totals 15 residues. Kept here is only the CDR3 DNA, which spans 45 bases and is read in frame from base 1. The CDR1 and CDR2 encoded by the germline V gene (reference sequence) are LNHDA and SQIVND. Patients with a history of autoimmune disease or receiving systemic immunosuppression were excluded from the trial. Peripheral blood for TCR sequencing was collected from all dose cohorts at baseline, on cycle 4 day 1, and on cycle 7 day 1. The samples were drawn from a first-in-human, open-label, multicenter phase I dose-escalation trial of ivuxolimab. The trial enrolled adults with locally advanced or metastatic head and neck squamous cell, hepatocellular, melanoma or renal cell carcinoma. Before TCR sequencing, CD4+ T cells and CD8+ T cells were sorted from peripheral blood as separate populations.

What the authors observed across the whole study: Partial responders in the 0.1-3.0 mg/kg groups had among the lowest normalized peripheral clonal expansion, especially among CD8+ T cells. At doses of 0.1 to 3.0 mg/kg, clonal expansion of both CD4+ and CD8+ T cells in blood was seen between baseline and week 6. After ivuxolimab, CD8+ T cells had more expanded clones than CD4+ T cells on average. Low levels of normalized T-cell clonal expansion were also shown by some nonresponding patients. The antigen specificity of the clonally expanded peripheral T cells was not determined.

For this clone: What antigen it recognizes has not been identified. It has no much larger one-base neighbor in the sample; base qualities were not kept.

The clonotype was recovered from an adult with an advanced solid tumor such as melanoma, head and neck, liver or kidney cancer. The sequence links TRBV19 to TRBJ2-3; 11 central nucleotides agree with TRBD2. Specimen: CD4+ or CD8+ T cells sorted from blood, collected in a trial of the OX40 agonist ivuxolimab. The CDR3 protein is CASSSTSGGTDTQYF. The nucleotide sequence reads TGTGCCAGTAGTTCGACTAGCGGGGGCACAGATACGCAGTATTTT.